This T cell receptor (beta chain) was documented in a study of regulatory T cells in long-lasting Graves disease. Investigators prepared the TCR beta libraries by applying iRepertoire HTBI primers and Arm-PCR of CDR3 regions. TCRdb itself ran the multiplex PCR reads through MiXCR, one entry per CDR3 protein. The table has about 560,000 distinct CDR3 sequences, roughly 15% seen once. Time point: newly diagnosed GD, antithyroid drugs for less than 3 months. PBMCs provided the RNA from which the TCR library was made. This clonotype has ten or more counts. As yet, its antigen is unknown. Germline assignment: CDR1 MDHEN and CDR2 SYDVKM. This CDR3 has 16 amino acids. Trimming took 7 bases from V and 4 from J; bases not matched to a gene: 9. Study findings and constraints: Comparison showed that persistent patients shared more public clonotypes (fewer than 3,000) than new patients (966).

This sample also appeared in a second study, on T cells in Graves' hyperthyroidism and ophthalmopathy. As that report states: Newly diagnosed hyperthyroidism patients aged 18 to 65 years had disease lasting under 2 months.

This receptor was identified in a young man with Graves disease. The chain uses TRBV28 and TRBJ2-3, with 12 positions matching TRBD2. This specimen was peripheral blood mononuclear cells (PBMCs), taken at new diagnosis, from a patient treated with antithyroid drugs. The chain's CDR3 is CASTLGLAGRADTQYF. In nucleotides, the CDR3 is TGTGCCAGCACCTTGGGACTAGCGGGCCGGGCAGATACGCAGTATTTT.